The 16 T cell receptor beta chains given below trace back to one sample, sequenced in a study of glioma-infiltrating T cells. Amplification of TCR alpha and beta CDR3 regions from RNA used iRepertoire nested multiplex PCR. TCRdb used MiXCR to reprocess the multiplex PCR reads, holding one entry per CDR3 protein. The sample yields around 120,000 distinct CDR3 sequences, more than 20% seen once. Sequenced input: glioma tissue, nonneoplastic brain tissue, or PBMCs (not recorded which). These receptors originate from a human donor with low-grade glioma or glioblastoma, undergoing nonglioma brain surgery, or in good health (not recorded which).

The gene calls are TRBV19 and TRBJ1-1; TRBD1 might be the D (5 bases). This CDR3 is 16 amino acids long. Trimming removed 3 bases from V and 4 bases from J, with 18 bases in between. The germline V gene has CDR1 LNHDA and CDR2 SQIVND (reference sequence). CDR3 nucleotides: TGTGCCAGTAGTATTGGGCAGGGCAGAGCGGGCACTGAAGCTTTCTTT. This encodes CASSIGQGRAGTEAFF.

Remarks on this clonotype: One end of the junction varies from germline; a read error may be responsible. V usage is TRBV28 and J usage is TRBJ1-4, with D maybe TRBD1 (6 bases). The CDR3 totals 14 residues. The germline CDR1 and CDR2 sequences are MDHEN and SYDVKM. The CDR3 here is CASRPWGRGEKLSF. The DNA of the CDR3 is TGTGCCAGCCGCCCTTGGGGGCGAGGAGAAAAACTGTCTTTT.

A remark on this clonotype: One end of the junction does not line up with germline, which may come from a read error. The chain carries TRBV7-2 and TRBJ2-1; TRBD2 might be the D (5 bases). CDR3 length: 13 residues. Germline CDR1 reads SGHTA; CDR2 reads FQGNSA. The CDR3 here is CASSTRTRDDQFF. CDR3 bases: TGTGCCAGCAGCACAAGGACGAGGGATGATCAGTTCTTC.

This rearrangement joins TRBV20-1 to TRBJ2-3; possible D gene TRBD2, 5 bases. Germline assignment: CDR1 DFQATT and CDR2 SNEGSKA (reference sequence). CDR3 length equals 14 residues. Trimming shortened V by 6 bases and J by 0 bases, and 13 bases separated the two germline ends. CDR3 coding DNA: TGCAGTGCACCCCGGGGTAGTAGCACAGATACGCAGTATTTT. Its protein product is CSAPRGSSTDTQYF.

This clonotype was recorded a few times. The rearrangement links TRBV9 to TRBJ1-5; D gene uncertain. Per germline, CDR1 SGDLS and CDR2 YYNGEE. The V end lost 0 bases, the J end lost 0 bases, and 7 bases lay between the germline ends. This CDR3 spans 15 amino acids. Written as DNA, the CDR3 is TGTGCCAGCAGCGTAGAGGGTCATAGCAATCAGCCCCAGCATTTT. Residues: CASSVEGHSNQPQHF.

This clonotype has only a few counts. The chain recombines TRBV7-9 with TRBJ1-6; tentative D call: TRBD1 (5 bases). Germline loops: CDR1 SEHNR, CDR2 FQNEAQ (reference sequence). This CDR3 region has 14 residues. Trimming stripped 5 bases from V and 10 bases from J, with 15 bases between. Here the CDR3 DNA reads TGTGCCAGCAGCCCAGATTCAGGGAACTCACCCCTCCACTTT. Its protein product is CASSPDSGNSPLHF.

V gene TRBV20-1 combines with J gene TRBJ2-7, with unresolved D. The germline gives CDR1 DFQATT, CDR2 SNEGSKA (reference sequence). V lost 7 bases to trimming and J lost 7 bases, with 17 bases between them. CDR3 length equals 12 residues. CDR3 protein: CSVHGPYNEQYV. CDR3 in DNA: TGCAGTGTCCATGGACCATACAATGAGCAGTACGTC.

This clonotype was counted many times. The V and J genes are TRBV27 and TRBJ1-1; D unclear. CDR1 is MNHEY, CDR2 SMNVEV, per germline (reference sequence). CDR3 size: 14 residues. The V end was cut by 3 bases, the J end by 1 base, with 9 bases between. The CDR3 region is CASSLGKGNTEAFF. The CDR3 coding sequence is TGTGCCAGCAGTTTGGGGAAGGGGAACACTGAAGCTTTCTTT.

This clonotype was observed a few times. V usage is TRBV3-1 and J usage is TRBJ1-6; D perhaps matches TRBD1 (5 bases). Germline assignment: CDR1 LGHDT and CDR2 YNNKEL (reference sequence). This CDR3 contains 14 residues. V was shortened by 1 base and J by 13 bases, with 14 bases between the two germline ends. For the CDR3, the DNA is TGTGCCAGCAGCCAAGTCTGGGGCAGTTCTCCCCTCCACTTT. It encodes CASSQVWGSSPLHF.

This clonotype was recorded many times. The rearrangement joins TRBV6-1 to TRBJ1-5; D gene unclear. Looked up from germline, CDR1 is MNHNS and CDR2 is SASEGT. CDR3 size: 13 residues. The V gene lost 8 bases and the J gene lost 4 bases, with 12 bases spanning the gap. The CDR3 here is CASWNPPNQPQHF. CDR3 sequence (DNA): TGTGCCAGCTGGAACCCACCGAATCAGCCCCAGCATTTT.

At least ten counts were recorded for this clonotype. The chain carries TRBV4-1 and TRBJ2-5; D gene unclear. The CDR3 runs to 14 residues. V was trimmed by 1 base and J by 1 base, leaving 7 bases between them. Per germline, CDR1 MGHRA and CDR2 YSYEKL. DNA of the CDR3: TGCGCCAGCAGCCAAGTAGAGGTCCAAGAGACCCAGTACTTC. Its translation: CASSQVEVQETQYF.

At least ten counts were recorded for this clonotype. The chain's CDR3 is CASSGYSSTEAFF. Here the CDR3 DNA reads TGTGCCAGCAGTGGGTATTCTTCTACTGAAGCTTTCTTT. The chain recombines TRBV27 with TRBJ1-1; no definite D call. Per germline, CDR1 MNHEY and CDR2 SMNVEV (reference sequence). Trimming removed 5 bases from V and 5 bases from J, with 12 bases in between. The CDR3 is made up of 13 amino acids.

In its sample, this clonotype was seen a few times. V usage is TRBV7-2 and J usage is TRBJ2-3; D is uncertain. There are 13 residues in the CDR3. CDR1 and CDR2 (germline): SGHTA, FQGNSA. V lost 0 bases to trimming and J lost 2 bases, with 3 bases between them. Written as DNA, the CDR3 is TGTGCCAGCAGCTTAGCAAACACAGATACGCAGTATTTT. Translation: CASSLANTDTQYF.

Note on this clonotype: A read error may be the cause here, since a much bigger clone is one base away. The chain recombines TRBV7-2 with TRBJ2-3; D ambiguous. Per germline, CDR1 SGHTA and CDR2 FQGNSA. The V end was cut by 4 bases, the J end by 8 bases, with 13 bases between. CDR3 size: 13 residues. The CDR3 region has the DNA TGTGCCAGCAGCTCGCCAGTGTTAGGTACGCAGTATTTT. It is translated as CASSSPVLGTQYF.

Details on this clonotype: Just one base apart from a much larger clone, this may be a read error. The V gene is TRBV27, the J gene TRBJ1-6; no firm D call. This CDR3 is built from 13 residues. Germline values: CDR1 MNHEY, CDR2 SMNVEV (reference sequence). The CDR3 region is CAGRSNYNSPLHF. CDR3 DNA: TGTGCCGGCAGATCTAACTATAATTCACCCCTCCACTTT.

A few counts support this clonotype. This chain uses TRBV4-1 with TRBJ1-5, with 9 bases identical to TRBD1. V gave up 7 bases and J gave up 4 bases; unmatched junction bases: 5. Germline V gene lookup returns CDR1 MGHRA and CDR2 YSYEKL. This CDR3 region has 14 residues. The CDR3 sequence: CASTSGQGNQPQHF. DNA for the CDR3: TGCGCCAGCACCTCCGGACAGGGGAATCAGCCCCAGCATTTT.